This T cell receptor (beta chain) was captured by sequencing in a study of graft-versus-host responses after intestinal transplantation. Study results and limitations: Subjects displaying graft-donor T cell macrochimerism possessed elevated graft-versus-host to host-versus-graft clonal ratios inside allografts.

Germline assignment: CDR1 SEHNR and CDR2 FQNEAQ (reference sequence). V lost 4 bases, J lost 4 bases, and 4 bases stayed unmatched. The CDR3 is 14 amino acids. A remark on this clone: The antigen is not known.

Assay: immunoSEQ multiplex PCR; the TCRdb copy retains only in-frame clones and omits some. In the table there are 15,000 or so clones, 70% to 85% of which are singletons. Tissue processing of the graft released intraepithelial and lamina propria lymphocytes from it. The V and J genes are TRBV7-9 and TRBJ1-2; TRBD1 aligns across 9 bases. This TCR derives from a human patient who received an intestinal transplant, so some T cells may come from the graft donor. Sequencing used ileum tissue, obtained roughly 27 days after intestinal transplant. The CDR3 region has the DNA TGTGCCAGCAGCTCCCGACAGGGGGGCTATGGCTACACCTTC. The encoded protein is CASSSRQGGYGYTF.